One and the same sample provided the 8 T cell receptor beta chains below, sequenced in a study of Graves' ophthalmopathy and Graves' hyperthyroidism. CDR3 regions of TCR beta were amplified from RNA transcripts. First-round RT-PCR employed HTBI primers, with a second-round multiplex PCR after it. TCRdb called the multiplex PCR reads again in MiXCR, with one record for every CDR3 protein. The profile shows 450,000 to 600,000 distinct CDR3 sequences, under 40% of them singletons. Sequenced: peripheral blood or thyroid tissue (not recorded which). All receptors derive from an adult man with Graves' hyperthyroidism.

This chain joins TRBV7-9 and TRBJ1-2; perhaps TRBD1 as D (6 bases). The CDR3 consists of 17 residues. Germline CDR1 is SEHNR and CDR2 is FQNEAQ (reference sequence). V was clipped by 3 bases and J by 4 bases, with 21 bases between them. CDR3 region: CASSLGQGTRDIYGYTF. The CDR3 DNA sequence: TGTGCCAGCAGCTTGGGCCAGGGGACCCGGGACATCTATGGCTACACCTTC.

As to this clonotype: Since no conserved phenylalanine or tryptophan closes the CDR3, a read error is the likely cause. V is TRBV15 and J is TRBJ2-6; D is perhaps TRBD2 (6 bases). CDR1 and CDR2 (germline): LNHNV, YYDKDF (reference sequence). This CDR3 spans 20 amino acids. The CDR3 loop is CATRRGRRDAWGSGANVLTY. In DNA, the CDR3 is TGTGCCACCCGCAGAGGGAGGAGGGATGCTTGGGGATCTGGGGCCAACGTCCTGACTTAC.

The chain uses TRBV7-8 and TRBJ1-5; D remains ambiguous. The V gene lost 5 bases and the J gene lost 10 bases, with 15 bases spanning the gap. CDR3 length: 13 residues. From germline, CDR1 is SGHVS and CDR2 FQNEAQ. The CDR3 bases are TGTGCCAGCAGCCATCAAATGACACTACCCCAGCATTTT. Encoded protein: CASSHQMTLPQHF.

This clonotype was seen ten or more times. The genes are TRBV24-1 and TRBJ2-2; D possibly corresponds to TRBD1 (6 bases). This CDR3 contains 16 residues. V gave up 4 bases and J gave up 2 bases, with 13 bases separating them. CDR1 is KGHDR and CDR2 is SFDVKD in the germline V gene. CDR3 nucleotides: TGTGCCACCAGTGACACACAGGGATTTAACACCGGGGAGCTGTTTTTT. This gives the protein CATSDTQGFNTGELFF.

The chain carries TRBV14 and TRBJ2-2; D gene uncertain. Germline V lookup: CDR1 SGHDN, CDR2 FVKESK. Trimming took 5 bases from V and 1 from J, leaving 11 bases between them. This CDR3 has 15 residues. CDR3 region: CASSVDSGNTGELFF. The DNA for the CDR3 is TGTGCCAGCAGCGTTGATTCGGGGAACACCGGGGAGCTGTTTTTT. Supplemented by reference TRBV14 and TRBJ2-2, the full variable domain reads EAGVTQFPSHSVIEKGQTVTLRCDPISGHDNLYWYRRVMGKEIKFLLHFVKESKQDESGMPNNRFLAERTGGTYSTLKVQPAELEDSGVYFCASSVDSGNTGELFFGEGSRLTVL.

The genes are TRBV29-1 and TRBJ2-5, with D perhaps TRBD2 (5 bases). Trimming left V 1 base short and J 6 bases short, with 9 bases between. Germline lookup yields CDR1 SQVTM and CDR2 ANQGSEA. The CDR3 is made up of 12 amino acids. CDR3: CSVEGGLQTQYF. The CDR3 DNA reads TGCAGCGTTGAAGGAGGGCTCCAGACCCAGTACTTC.

This clonotype was detected once. This sequence joins TRBV11-2 and TRBJ2-7; D gene ambiguous. The CDR3 covers 14 residues. V was clipped by 5 bases and J by 3 bases, with 14 bases between them. Germline CDR1 and CDR2: SGHAT and FQNNGV. The CDR3 sequence: CASSLSDGSYEQYF. DNA for the CDR3: TGTGCCAGCAGCCTGTCAGACGGCAGCTACGAGCAGTACTTC.

This clonotype occurred many times. V gene TRBV2 combines with J gene TRBJ1-2; 7 bases are shared with TRBD1. Germline CDR1 and CDR2: SNHLY and FYNNEI. The CDR3 has 13 amino acids. J was trimmed by 5 bases and V by 6 bases; bases with no gene match: 6. For the CDR3, the DNA is TGTGCCAGCAGCGGAACAGGGGAATATGGCTACACCTTC. Amino acids: CASSGTGEYGYTF.